The 16 T cell receptor beta chains below all came from one sample that was sequenced in a study of cytomegalovirus exposure and HLA in healthy donors. PCR primers comprised 60 Vbeta and 13 Jbeta primers. Clones were read by immunoSEQ multiplex PCR, and TCRdb kept only the in-frame ones, dropping some. The table has fewer than 200,000 clones, approximately 62% seen once. The sequenced material came from PBMCs. The receptors were sampled from a man aged 45-65 years in good health and CMV-seronegative.

As to this clone: The identical CDR3 is also encoded by other nucleotide sequences in the sample. The CDR3 coding sequence is TGTGCCAGCAGTTCGACTGGCGACTATGGCTACACCTTC. Translated, it gives CASSSTGDYGYTF. V is TRBV6-5 and J is TRBJ1-2; no reliable D call. The V gene lost 4 bases and the J gene lost 3 bases, with 9 bases spanning the gap. Per germline, CDR1 MNHEY and CDR2 SVGAGI. CDR3 size: 13 residues.

There are a few counts of this clone. This chain links TRBV2 with TRBJ1-6; no clear D. Trimming took off 7 bases at V and 10 bases at J, with 14 bases between the two ends. This CDR3 has 13 amino acids. CDR1 is SNHLY, CDR2 FYNNEI, per germline. The CDR3 loop reads CASKATIGSPLHF. The CDR3 DNA follows: TGTGCCAGCAAGGCTACTATAGGCTCACCCCTCCACTTT.

This chain joins TRBV9 and TRBJ2-1, with D tentatively TRBD2 (5 bases). V dropped 0 bases and J dropped 0 bases, with 13 bases sitting between them. Germline CDR1 SGDLS, CDR2 YYNGEE. This CDR3 has 17 residues. CDR3 sequence (DNA): TGTGCCAGCAGCGTAGTCGGAACAGCGGCCTCCTACAATGAGCAGTTCTTC. Encoded protein: CASSVVGTAASYNEQFF. Using reference TRBV9 and TRBJ2-1 for the parts outside the CDR3, the full variable domain is DSGVTQTPKHLITATGQRVTLRCSPRSGDLSVYWYQQSLDQGLQFLIQYYNGEERAKGNILERFSAQQFPDLHSELNLSSLELGDSALYFCASSVVGTAASYNEQFFGPGTRLTVL.

CDR3 nucleotides: TGCAGCGTGGCGGGGACAGGCTTTGTGAACACTGAAGCTTTCTTT. Protein sequence: CSVAGTGFVNTEAFF. This chain links TRBV29-1 with TRBJ1-1; TRBD1 agrees at 8 bases. The trim removed 6 bases at V and 0 bases at J, leaving 9 bases unmatched. The CDR3 runs 15 residues. Germline CDR1 reads SQVTM; CDR2 reads ANQGSEA. Complete variable domain (other parts from reference TRBV29-1 and TRBJ1-1): SAVISQKPSRDICQRGTSLTIQCQVDSQVTMMFWYRQQPGQSLTLIATANQGSEATYESGFVIDKFPISRPNLTFSTLTVSNMSPEDSSIYLCSVAGTGFVNTEAFFGQGTRLTVV.

V gene TRBV4-2 combines with J gene TRBJ1-1; D not resolved. Germline CDR1 LGHNA, CDR2 YNFKEQ. The V end lost 0 bases, the J end lost 0 bases, and 17 bases lay between the germline ends. The CDR3 loop spans 18 amino acids. The CDR3 coding sequence is TGTGCCAGCAGCCAAGATAGGCAGGACTACCTTCTGAACACTGAAGCTTTCTTT. This codes for CASSQDRQDYLLNTEAFF.

The chain has TRBV9 and TRBJ2-1, with D hard to call. The CDR3 is 15 amino acids. Germline V gene sequence: CDR1 SGDLS, CDR2 YYNGEE. The V end was cut by 4 bases, the J end by 2 bases, with 13 bases between. The CDR3 region has the DNA TGTGCCAGCAGCCTAGAGCGAGTTCCCTACAATGAGCAGTTCTTC. Its protein is CASSLERVPYNEQFF. The full variable domain, its missing parts supplied by reference TRBV9 and TRBJ2-1, is DSGVTQTPKHLITATGQRVTLRCSPRSGDLSVYWYQQSLDQGLQFLIQYYNGEERAKGNILERFSAQQFPDLHSELNLSSLELGDSALYFCASSLERVPYNEQFFGPGTRLTVL.

The V call is TRBV7-2, the J call TRBJ2-3, with 9 positions matching TRBD2. Germline V gene data show CDR1 as SGHTA and CDR2 as FQGNSA. This CDR3 comprises 15 residues. Germline trimming cut 4 bases from V and 7 bases from J; bases unmatched to any gene: 9. The CDR3 region is CASSSVAGEIHTQYF. DNA of the CDR3: TGTGCCAGCAGCTCGGTAGCGGGGGAGATCCATACGCAGTATTTT.

The chain links TRBV7-2 to TRBJ2-5, with D possibly being TRBD2 (7 bases). The length of the CDR3 is 14 residues. With 1 base removed from V and 5 bases from J, the gap between germline ends came to 11 bases. Germline values: CDR1 SGHTA, CDR2 FQGNSA. The CDR3 spells CASSLGGGGETQYF. The CDR3 DNA is TGTGCCAGCAGCTTAGGAGGGGGAGGGGAGACCCAGTACTTC.

The rearrangement links TRBV15 to TRBJ2-3, with TRBD1 matching over 9 bases. Germline V lookup: CDR1 LNHNV, CDR2 YYDKDF (reference sequence). This CDR3 region has 16 residues. Trimming removed 3 bases from V and 1 base from J; junction bases left unmatched: 5. The CDR3: CATSRGTGPGTDTQYF. CDR3 DNA sequence: TGTGCCACCAGCAGGGGGACAGGGCCCGGCACAGATACGCAGTATTTT.

This clone showed up just once. This sequence joins TRBV4-2 and TRBJ2-7; maybe TRBD1 (5 bases). Trimming removed 0 bases at V and 5 bases at J, with 8 bases between. This CDR3 comprises 13 residues. Germline CDR1 reads LGHNA; CDR2 reads YNFKEQ. Here the CDR3 DNA reads TGTGCCAGCAGCCAAGACAGGGTGCACGAGCAGTACTTC. It yields the protein CASSQDRVHEQYF.

The rearrangement links TRBV5-1 to TRBJ2-1, with 10 bases lining up with TRBD2. V lost 1 base and J lost 0; bases outside the gene matches: 10. The CDR3 length is 19 residues. The germline CDR1 and CDR2 sequences are SGHRS and YFSETQ. CDR3 DNA sequence: TGCGCCAGCAGCTTGCGTCCCCAAGCGGGGGGGCTCTCCTACAATGAGCAGTTCTTC. It yields the protein CASSLRPQAGGLSYNEQFF.

The V and J genes are TRBV7-8 and TRBJ2-5; 8 positions agree with TRBD1. The V gene's germline CDR1 is SGHVS and CDR2 FQNEAQ. V gave up 3 bases and J gave up 4 bases; unmatched junction bases: 10. This CDR3 is built from 16 residues. CDR3 region: CASSFMTGAEGETQYF. The CDR3 DNA sequence: TGTGCCAGCAGCTTTATGACAGGGGCAGAGGGAGAGACCCAGTACTTC.

This chain links TRBV5-1 with TRBJ2-2, with D perhaps matching TRBD2 (6 bases). Germline V gene lookup returns CDR1 SGHRS and CDR2 YFSETQ. This CDR3 spans 15 amino acids. Deletions cut 3 bases from V and 1 base from J, with 10 bases between. CDR3 in DNA: TGCGCCAGCAGCTCGGGACTCCAGAACACCGGGGAGCTGTTTTTT. Encoded protein: CASSSGLQNTGELFF.

This clone showed up just a few times. The J gene is TRBJ1-1, the V gene TRBV14; D is unclear. V shed 4 bases and J shed 2 bases, with 8 bases lying between them. Per the germline V gene, CDR1 is SGHDN and CDR2 is FVKESK. This CDR3 region has 13 residues. The DNA of the CDR3 is TGTGCCAGCAGCCGGTTAGAAAACACTGAAGCTTTCTTT. Translating gives CASSRLENTEAFF.

V gene TRBV19 combines with J gene TRBJ2-2; 10 bases fit TRBD2. Germline trimming cut 5 bases from V and 4 bases from J; bases unmatched to any gene: 4. Looked up from germline, CDR1 is LNHDA and CDR2 is SQIVND (reference sequence). The CDR3 is 15 residues long. The CDR3 loop reads CASSLSGGITGELFF. For the CDR3, the DNA is TGTGCCAGTAGTCTTAGCGGGGGGATCACCGGGGAGCTGTTTTTT.

The V gene is TRBV27, the J gene TRBJ2-1; 8 nucleotides align to TRBD1. The germline V gene has CDR1 MNHEY and CDR2 SMNVEV (reference sequence). The CDR3 is 13 residues long. Trimming at V came to 2 bases and at J to 7 bases, leaving 1 base not matched to a gene. The CDR3 DNA reads as TGTGCCAGCAGTTTAAGGGACAGGAATGAGCAGTTCTTC. Amino acid sequence: CASSLRDRNEQFF.